A selection of T cell receptor beta chains follows, all from one sample in a study of PD-1 blockade in classical Hodgkin lymphoma. The repertoire was sequenced with immunoSEQ multiplex PCR; TCRdb's copy has only in-frame clones and lacks some. This sample has about 3,100 clones, with roughly 70% found just once. Sequences were derived from CD8+ T cells from blood, sampled before the fourth cycle of nivolumab. The receptors were gathered from a human donor with classical Hodgkin lymphoma. CDR3s include the opening cysteine and the closing phenylalanine or tryptophan. D genes are given only for firm matches. Only part of the rows carry a size: once, few, many, or a class if the clone is expanded.

V gene: TRBV5-8
D gene: -
J gene: TRBJ2-3
clone size: -
CDR3 DNA: TGTGCCAGCCGCGTCCCGGACAGTGCAGATACGCAGTATTTT
CDR3 protein: CASRVPDSADTQYF

V gene: TRBV7-3
D gene: -
J gene: TRBJ2-1
clone size: -
CDR3 DNA: TGTGCCAGCAGCTTTTGGGCCCAGGGGCGCAATGAGCAGTTCTTC
CDR3 protein: CASSFWAQGRNEQFF

V gene: TRBV30
D gene: TRBD1
J gene: TRBJ2-7
clone size: -
CDR3 DNA: TGTGCCTGGAGAAGACAGGGGGACTACGAGCAGTACTTC
CDR3 protein: CAWRRQGDYEQYF

V gene: TRBV5-4
D gene: -
J gene: TRBJ1-6
clone size: few
CDR3 DNA: TGTGCCAGCTCCGACAAATCTAATTCACCCCTCCACTTT
CDR3 protein: CASSDKSNSPLHF

V gene: TRBV4-3
D gene: -
J gene: TRBJ2-7
clone size: -
CDR3 DNA: TGCGCCAGCAGCCAAGAGAAATTTGCGGAGCACTACGAGCAGTACTTC
CDR3 protein: CASSQEKFAEHYEQYF

V gene: TRBV7-2
D gene: -
J gene: TRBJ2-3
clone size: -
CDR3 DNA: TGTGCCAGCAGCCCCGATGCAGGGGGCACAGATACGCAGTATTTT
CDR3 protein: CASSPDAGGTDTQYF

V gene: TRBV7-6
D gene: TRBD1
J gene: TRBJ1-2
clone size: few
CDR3 DNA: TGTGCCAGCAGCCTCGGGACAGGGGACCCCTATGGCTACACCTTC
CDR3 protein: CASSLGTGDPYGYTF

V gene: TRBV9
D gene: -
J gene: TRBJ2-3
clone size: few
CDR3 DNA: TGTGCCAGCAGCGGGACTGCTAGCACAGATACGCAGTATTTT
CDR3 protein: CASSGTASTDTQYF

V gene: TRBV14
D gene: TRBD1
J gene: TRBJ2-7
clone size: -
CDR3 DNA: TGTGCCAGCAGCTATCCGACAGGGTTTCACGAGCAGTACTTC
CDR3 protein: CASSYPTGFHEQYF

V gene: TRBV11-2
D gene: TRBD1
J gene: TRBJ2-7
clone size: -
CDR3 DNA: TGTGCCAGCAGCTTAGGAGACAGGGTATACGAGCAGTACTTC
CDR3 protein: CASSLGDRVYEQYF

V gene: TRBV6-6
D gene: -
J gene: TRBJ2-2
clone size: -
CDR3 DNA: TGTGCCAGCAGTTACTCGGGCAGGGCGGACGCCGGGGAGCTGTTTTTT
CDR3 protein: CASSYSGRADAGELFF

V gene: TRBV4-2
D gene: TRBD1
J gene: TRBJ1-2
clone size: -
CDR3 DNA: TGTGCCAGCAGCCCCAGTTTGGGACAGGTCTACTATGGCTACACCTTC
CDR3 protein: CASSPSLGQVYYGYTF

V gene: TRBV5-4
D gene: TRBD1
J gene: TRBJ1-2
clone size: -
CDR3 DNA: TGTGCCAGCAGCTTCGAGCCCCCCGACAGGGGAGAGGCCTATGGCTACACCTTC
CDR3 protein: CASSFEPPDRGEAYGYTF

V gene: TRBV7-2
D gene: -
J gene: TRBJ1-2
clone size: -
CDR3 DNA: TGTGCCAGCAGCTTGGGCCCACGGGTGCCTAACTATGGCTACACCTTC
CDR3 protein: CASSLGPRVPNYGYTF

V gene: TRBV6-1
D gene: TRBD2
J gene: TRBJ2-5
clone size: once
CDR3 DNA: TGTGCCAGCAGAGAAGGACTAGCGGGGGGAGAGACCCAGTACTTC
CDR3 protein: CASREGLAGGETQYF

V gene: TRBV9
D gene: TRBD1
J gene: TRBJ1-2
clone size: -
CDR3 DNA: TGTGCCAGCAGCCTAATAGACAGGGGGTGGGTGTATGGCTACACCTTC
CDR3 protein: CASSLIDRGWVYGYTF

V gene: TRBV5-5
D gene: -
J gene: TRBJ2-7
clone size: -
CDR3 DNA: TGTGCCAGCAGCTTTGCTCCCGGAACCTACGAGCAGTACTTC
CDR3 protein: CASSFAPGTYEQYF

V gene: TRBV7-9
D gene: -
J gene: TRBJ2-3
clone size: -
CDR3 DNA: TGTGCCAGCAGGCAAGAATACGCCATCTCCCATACGCAGTATTTT
CDR3 protein: CASRQEYAISHTQYF

V gene: TRBV11-2
D gene: -
J gene: TRBJ2-7
clone size: -
CDR3 DNA: TGTGCCAGCAGCTTCGCGCCAGGGGAGGAGCAGTACTTC
CDR3 protein: CASSFAPGEEQYF

V gene: TRBV4-2
D gene: TRBD2
J gene: TRBJ2-2
clone size: -
CDR3 DNA: TGTGCCAGCAGCTATAGCGGGGGGGCGGAGGCCGGGGAGCTGTTTTTT
CDR3 protein: CASSYSGGAEAGELFF

V gene: TRBV4-3
D gene: TRBD2
J gene: TRBJ2-3
clone size: -
CDR3 DNA: TGCGCCAGCAGCCCATCCCTAGCGGGGGGACCCACAGATACGCAGTATTTT
CDR3 protein: CASSPSLAGGPTDTQYF

V gene: TRBV7-3
D gene: -
J gene: TRBJ2-1
clone size: once
CDR3 DNA: TGTGCCAGCAGCTTAACGGATTCCTACAATGAGCAGTTCTTC
CDR3 protein: CASSLTDSYNEQFF

V gene: TRBV9
D gene: -
J gene: TRBJ1-1
clone size: -
CDR3 DNA: TGTGCCAGCAGCGTAGGGAAGGTAACTGAAGCTTTCTTT
CDR3 protein: CASSVGKVTEAFF

V gene: TRBV14
D gene: -
J gene: TRBJ2-7
clone size: -
CDR3 DNA: TGTGCCAGCAGCCGCGGAGGGGGGGGATACGAGCAGTACTTC
CDR3 protein: CASSRGGGGYEQYF

V gene: TRBV19
D gene: TRBD1
J gene: TRBJ1-2
clone size: -
CDR3 DNA: TGTGCCTCCAAGGGGGCGCCGAACTATGGCTACACCTTC
CDR3 protein: CASKGAPNYGYTF

V gene: TRBV4-1
D gene: -
J gene: TRBJ1-1
clone size: -
CDR3 DNA: TGCGCCAGCAGCCCAGGAGAAACACTGAAGCCTGAAGCTTTCTTT
CDR3 protein: CASSPGETLKPEAFF

V gene: TRBV4-3
D gene: -
J gene: TRBJ1-6
clone size: few
CDR3 DNA: TGCGCCAGCAGCCAAGATCGGGTGGATTCACCCCTCCACTTT
CDR3 protein: CASSQDRVDSPLHF

V gene: TRBV7-3
D gene: -
J gene: TRBJ1-4
clone size: -
CDR3 DNA: TGTGCCAGCAGCCCACGGGAGTCTGAGGAAAAACTGTTTTTT
CDR3 protein: CASSPRESEEKLFF

V gene: TRBV11-3
D gene: -
J gene: TRBJ1-2
clone size: -
CDR3 DNA: TGTGCCAGCAGCCAGTGGGACAAGTCCAACTATGGCTACACCTTC
CDR3 protein: CASSQWDKSNYGYTF

V gene: TRBV6-4
D gene: -
J gene: TRBJ2-3
clone size: few
CDR3 DNA: TGTGCCAGCAGTGAGGGACCACAAGGCACAGATACGCAGTATTTT
CDR3 protein: CASSEGPQGTDTQYF

V gene: TRBV19
D gene: -
J gene: TRBJ2-7
clone size: -
CDR3 DNA: TGTGCCAGTAGTCTCCGCCATCTTTACGAGCAGTACTTC
CDR3 protein: CASSLRHLYEQYF

V gene: TRBV30
D gene: -
J gene: TRBJ1-2
clone size: -
CDR3 DNA: TGTGCCGGACACCTTGGCTATGGCTACACCTTC
CDR3 protein: CAGHLGYGYTF

V gene: TRBV2
D gene: TRBD1
J gene: TRBJ2-5
clone size: -
CDR3 DNA: TGTGCCAGCAGTGAATATAACTGGGACAGGGGCCAAGAGACCCAGTACTTC
CDR3 protein: CASSEYNWDRGQETQYF

V gene: TRBV7-2
D gene: -
J gene: TRBJ2-7
clone size: -
CDR3 DNA: TGTGCCAGCAGCTTAGATGGGTACGTCATCTACGAGCAGTACTTC
CDR3 protein: CASSLDGYVIYEQYF

V gene: TRBV27
D gene: TRBD1
J gene: TRBJ2-3
clone size: -
CDR3 DNA: TGTGCCAGCAGTCCGGACAGGGGGGTGACGCAGTATTTT
CDR3 protein: CASSPDRGVTQYF

V gene: TRBV28
D gene: -
J gene: TRBJ2-2
clone size: -
CDR3 DNA: TGTGCCAGCAGTTTGCGGGGCTACCTCACCGGGGAGCTGTTTTTT
CDR3 protein: CASSLRGYLTGELFF

V gene: TRBV7-9
D gene: -
J gene: TRBJ1-6
clone size: -
CDR3 DNA: TGTGCCAGCAGCTTAGGCGGGCCTGGGGATACCCTCCACTTT
CDR3 protein: CASSLGGPGDTLHF